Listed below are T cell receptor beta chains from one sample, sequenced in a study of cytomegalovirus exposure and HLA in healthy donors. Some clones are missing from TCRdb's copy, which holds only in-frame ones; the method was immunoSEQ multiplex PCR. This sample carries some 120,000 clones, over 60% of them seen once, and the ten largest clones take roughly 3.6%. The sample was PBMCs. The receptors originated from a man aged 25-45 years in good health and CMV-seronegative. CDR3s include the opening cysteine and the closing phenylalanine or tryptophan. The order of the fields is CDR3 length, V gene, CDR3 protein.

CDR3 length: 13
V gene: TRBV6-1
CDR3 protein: CAVQIGLNQPQHF

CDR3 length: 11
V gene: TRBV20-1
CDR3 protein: CSARQGAEQYF

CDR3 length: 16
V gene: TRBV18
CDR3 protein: CASSPLTGDPYNEQFF

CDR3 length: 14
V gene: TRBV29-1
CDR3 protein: CSVGRTANTGELFF

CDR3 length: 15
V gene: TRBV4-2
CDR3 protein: CASSPEALSYNEQFF

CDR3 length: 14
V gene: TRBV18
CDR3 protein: CASSSFGGDQPQHF

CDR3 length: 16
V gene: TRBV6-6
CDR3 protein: CASSYPGTGSSYEQYF

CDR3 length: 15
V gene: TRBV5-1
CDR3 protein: CASSRDRGRGTEAFF

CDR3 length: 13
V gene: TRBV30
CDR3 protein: CAWSDRIVQPQHF

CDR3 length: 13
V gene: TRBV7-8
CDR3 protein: CASSLAGRNEQYF

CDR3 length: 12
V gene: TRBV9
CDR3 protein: CASSGENYGYTF

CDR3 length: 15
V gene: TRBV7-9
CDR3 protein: CASSPWLAAQETQYF

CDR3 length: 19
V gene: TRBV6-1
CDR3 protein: CASSEVFGTAEKGREKLFF

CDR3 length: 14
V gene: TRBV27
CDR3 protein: CASSLIGSSYEQYF

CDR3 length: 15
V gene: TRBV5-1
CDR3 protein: CASSLEGQATGELFF

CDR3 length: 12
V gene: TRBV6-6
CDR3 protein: CASGEVKETQYF

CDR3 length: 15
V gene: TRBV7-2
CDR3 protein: CASRNRDRGSTEAFF

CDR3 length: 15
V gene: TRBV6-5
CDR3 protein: CASSYSTGGTGEQFF

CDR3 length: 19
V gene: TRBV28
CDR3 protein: CASSFPIVARDRGKRELFF

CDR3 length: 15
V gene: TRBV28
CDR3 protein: CASPPLASGIDTQYF

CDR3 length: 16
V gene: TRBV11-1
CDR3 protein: CASSSRRGYMNTEAFF

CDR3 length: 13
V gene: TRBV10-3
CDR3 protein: CAISPRGPETQYF

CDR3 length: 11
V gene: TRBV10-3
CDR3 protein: CAISDGGYHTF

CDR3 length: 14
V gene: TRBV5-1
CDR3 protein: CASSWRTAQETQYF